This T cell receptor (beta chain) emerged from a study of T cells after yellow fever vaccination. TCRdb fed the 5' RACE reads into MiXCR, producing one record per CDR3 protein. The sample carries 300,000 to 400,000 distinct CDR3 sequences, roughly an eighth recorded once. Trimming shortened V by 4 bases and J by 15 bases, and 19 bases separated the two germline ends. CDR3 length: 14 residues. Germline V gives CDR1 MNHEY, CDR2 SVGEGT. The source was CD4+ T cells sorted from PBMCs, collected 15 days after the yellow fever booster vaccination. This clonotype was obtained from a man between 18 and 29 years old who received the YFV17D yellow fever vaccine. The gene calls are TRBV6-2 or TRBV6-3 and TRBJ1-6, with D perhaps matching TRBD1 (5 bases). The DNA for the CDR3 is TGTGCCAGCAGTTCCAGCGCAGGGCTGCCCTACCTCCACTTT. Its protein is CASSSSAGLPYLHF.